The 16 T cell receptor beta chains presented below share a single source sample, sequenced in a study of shared clonotypes between healthy human individuals. The repertoire was sequenced with immunoSEQ multiplex PCR; TCRdb's copy has only in-frame clones and lacks some. This sample yields fewer than 850,000 clones, of which approximately 97% are seen a single time; 0.2% to 0.25% belongs to the top ten. Positively selected for CCR7, the CD45RO-negative cells used as naive CD8 cells excluded terminally differentiated effector memory CD45RA+ cells. Specimen: naive CD8+ T cells sorted from blood. All receptors come from a man aged 25-40 years in good health.

This clone has just one count. The V gene is TRBV11-2, the J gene TRBJ2-3, with 11 bases identical to TRBD1. Germline assignment: CDR1 SGHAT and CDR2 FQNNGV. V shed 6 bases and J 6 bases; nucleotides not matched to a gene: 8. The CDR3 has 15 residues. The CDR3 region is CASRGGQGAMDTQYF. Here the CDR3 DNA reads TGTGCCAGCAGGGGAGGACAGGGGGCGATGGATACGCAGTATTTT.

This clone showed up just once. The chain recombines TRBV30 with TRBJ2-7, with 8 bases that match TRBD1. V lost 3 bases and J lost 6; bases outside the gene matches: 13. CDR1 is GTSNPN, CDR2 SVGIG, per germline (reference sequence). The CDR3 extends over 15 amino acids. CDR3 DNA: TGTGCCTGGAGCGCCCACCGGACAGGGATTTCCGAGCAGTACTTC. Translation gives CAWSAHRTGISEQYF.

The chain uses TRBV29-1 and TRBJ1-2; 9 positions match TRBD1. The CDR3 sequence is 22 residues long. Trimming at V came to 0 bases and at J to 4 bases, leaving 27 bases not matched to a gene. Germline CDR1 is SQVTM and CDR2 is ANQGSEA. CDR3 nucleotide sequence: TGCAGCGTTGAAGATCTCAGTGTCGGGACAGGGTTTACTACTATGGAAGGCTATGGCTACACCTTC. It codes for CSVEDLSVGTGFTTMEGYGYTF.

A word on this clone: Other DNA sequences in the sample encode the same CDR3. V and J are TRBV27 and TRBJ2-7, with 7 bases aligning to TRBD1. V was pared by 6 bases and J by 3 bases, with 5 bases of the junction left unmatched. The CDR3 runs 13 residues. In germline, CDR1 is MNHEY, CDR2 SMNVEV (reference sequence). The CDR3 reads CASSLRQGYEQYF. The DNA for the CDR3 is TGTGCCAGCAGCCTAAGACAGGGCTACGAGCAGTACTTC.

The rearrangement uses TRBV7-9 and TRBJ2-7; the D gene is possibly TRBD2 (6 bases). Trimming took off 5 bases at V and 3 bases at J, with 17 bases between the two ends. Germline CDR1 and CDR2: SEHNR and FQNEAQ (reference sequence). The CDR3 covers 15 residues. The CDR3 DNA follows: TGTGCCAGCAGCGACGACGGGGGAGTCCACTACGAGCAGTACTTC. Protein product: CASSDDGGVHYEQYF. Full variable domain (outside the CDR3, taken from reference TRBV7-9 and TRBJ2-7): DTGVSQNPRHKITKRGQNVTFRCDPISEHNRLYWYRQTLGQGPEFLTYFQNEAQLEKSRLLSDRFSAERPKGSFSTLEIQRTEQGDSAMYLCASSDDGGVHYEQYFGPGTRLTVT.

The sample holds one count of this clone. The chain employs TRBV29-1 and TRBJ2-7; TRBD2 agrees at 11 bases. Germline V gives CDR1 SQVTM, CDR2 ANQGSEA. Trimming at V came to 6 bases and at J to 5 bases, leaving 9 bases not matched to a gene. This CDR3 spans 14 amino acids. CDR3 DNA sequence: TGCAGCGTATCGAGACTAGCGGGATTCCACGAGCAGTACTTC. This encodes CSVSRLAGFHEQYF.

The gene calls are TRBV19 and TRBJ2-7; 10 bases align to TRBD2. The V gene's germline CDR1 is LNHDA and CDR2 SQIVND (reference sequence). With 5 bases clipped from V and 6 bases from J, the junction kept 10 bases outside the gene matches. This CDR3 region has 15 residues. CDR3 residues: CASSPSGSLSFEQYF. DNA for the CDR3: TGTGCCAGTAGTCCTAGCGGGAGCCTTTCATTCGAGCAGTACTTC.

The chain has TRBV11-3 and TRBJ2-1; D is unclear. Germline V gives CDR1 SGHNT, CDR2 YENEEA. This CDR3 has 11 amino acids. Trimming removed 3 bases from V and 3 bases from J, with 0 bases in between. CDR3: CASSFYNEQFF. DNA of the CDR3: TGTGCCAGCAGCTTCTACAATGAGCAGTTCTTC.

J is TRBJ2-5 and V is TRBV7-9; TRBD2 aligns across 13 bases. CDR3 size: 15 residues. Germline V gene sequence: CDR1 SEHNR, CDR2 FQNEAQ (reference sequence). With V trimmed by 5 bases and J by 4 bases, 4 bases remained unmatched. CDR3 bases: TGTGCCAGCAGCCGGGGACTAGCGGGAACAGAGACCCAGTACTTC. The encoded protein is CASSRGLAGTETQYF.

This sequence joins TRBV30 and TRBJ2-7; no clear D gene. Germline V gives CDR1 GTSNPN, CDR2 SVGIG (reference sequence). The CDR3 length is 13 residues. V was pared by 1 base and J by 7 bases, with 14 bases between. CDR3 nucleotides: TGTGCCTGGAGTGGCCCTGGCGGTGAAGAGCAGTACTTC. This encodes CAWSGPGGEEQYF.

The sample holds one count of this clone. The chain uses TRBV7-9 and TRBJ2-7; 7 bases line up with TRBD1. With 5 bases clipped from V and 0 bases from J, the junction kept 7 bases outside the gene matches. The germline V gene encodes CDR1 SEHNR and CDR2 FQNEAQ (reference sequence). This CDR3 spans 15 amino acids. CDR3: CASSAGTASSYEQYF. The CDR3 nucleotides read TGTGCCAGCAGCGCCGGGACAGCCAGCTCCTACGAGCAGTACTTC.

The DNA for the CDR3 is TGTGCCAGCGGCCGGGACAGCTATGGCTACACCTTC. It specifies CASGRDSYGYTF. V is TRBV2 and J is TRBJ1-2; 7 positions match TRBD1. This CDR3 spans 12 amino acids. The junction had 4 bases not matched to a gene; V was cut back by 8 bases and J by 4 bases. The germline gives CDR1 SNHLY, CDR2 FYNNEI.

Concerning this clone: Other DNA sequences within the sample encode an identical CDR3. V is TRBV11-2 and J is TRBJ2-7; D uncertain. V was pared by 2 bases and J by 0 bases, with 5 bases between. This CDR3 region has 13 residues. Germline-derived CDR1 and CDR2 are SGHAT and FQNNGV. The CDR3 region has the DNA TGTGCCAGCAGCTTACGACTCTCCTACGAGCAGTACTTC. This gives the protein CASSLRLSYEQYF.

This clone was counted a single time. The V and J genes are TRBV7-9 and TRBJ2-3, with D hard to call. The length of the CDR3 is 16 residues. The V end lost 5 bases, the J end lost 5 bases, and 20 bases lay between the germline ends. The germline CDR1 and CDR2 sequences are SEHNR and FQNEAQ (reference sequence). DNA for the CDR3: TGTGCCAGCAGCCCCAGACTCCCAAGGGATTTAGATACGCAGTATTTT. Translation: CASSPRLPRDLDTQYF.

Comments on this clone: Other DNA sequences of this sample code for an identical CDR3. The rearrangement links TRBV2 to TRBJ1-1, with D possibly being TRBD1 (6 bases). The CDR3 contains 13 residues. From germline, CDR1 is SNHLY and CDR2 FYNNEI. Trimming cost V 3 bases and J 4 bases, with 9 bases left between them. The CDR3 spells CASSEGAGTEAFF. CDR3 nucleotides: TGTGCCAGCAGTGAGGGGGCTGGCACTGAAGCTTTCTTT.

The CDR3 region has the DNA TGTGCCAGCAGCCCAGGAGATAGCAATCAGCCCCAGCATTTT. Amino acids: CASSPGDSNQPQHF. This chain uses TRBV9 with TRBJ1-5; no definite D call. V lost 4 bases to trimming and J lost 0 bases, with 8 bases between them. This CDR3 comprises 14 residues. In germline, CDR1 is SGDLS, CDR2 YYNGEE.